In its sample, the clone carrying this TCR beta chain was seen a few times. What it binds is unknown. This sample was included in a study of T cells after yellow fever vaccination. Study findings and constraints: CD4 and CD8 compartments shared a small share of clonotypes. Though weaker, the secondary response peaked faster, on day 5 versus 15.

UMIs and a universal primer site were added when TCR cDNA was made by 5'RACE template switching. TCRdb re-analysed the 5' RACE reads in MiXCR, keeping a single row per CDR3 protein. Found here are about 99,000 distinct CDR3 sequences, around 5.8% of them singletons; the top ten hold roughly 41%. Here the sequenced sample was CD8+ T cells sorted from PBMCs, taken 10 days after the yellow fever booster vaccination. The TCR comes from a man younger than 35 who received the YFV17D yellow fever vaccine.

Written as DNA, the CDR3 is TGTGCCAGCAGCCCAGAGGGGGGCGAACGACAAGAGACCCAGTACTTC. The encoded protein is CASSPEGGERQETQYF. The chain carries TRBV7-7 and TRBJ2-5; possibly TRBD1 or TRBD2 for D (6 bases each). Trimming shortened V by 5 bases and J by 2 bases, and 18 bases separated the two germline ends. Germline CDR1 is SSHAT and CDR2 is FNYEAQ (reference sequence). The CDR3 runs 16 residues. Full variable domain (outside the CDR3, taken from reference TRBV7-7 and TRBJ2-5): GAGVSQSPRYKVTKRGQDVTLRCDPISSHATLYWYQQALGQGPEFLTYFNYEAQPDKSGLPSDRFSAERPEGSISTLTIQRTEQRDSAMYRCASSPEGGERQETQYFGPGTRLLVL.